This passage covers 8 T cell receptor beta chains from one sample sequenced in a study of blood T cell repertoires in COVID-19. TCRdb's table, derived via immunoSEQ multiplex PCR, lists solely in-frame clones and lacks some. Of hundreds of thousands of clones listed, roughly 80% are singletons. Sequenced material: peripheral blood. The receptors stem from a woman in her fifties or sixties with active or convalescent COVID-19.

The rearrangement uses TRBV2 and TRBJ1-1, with 7 bases that match TRBD1. Trimming removed 7 bases from V and 5 bases from J; junction bases left unmatched: 10. Germline lookup yields CDR1 SNHLY and CDR2 FYNNEI. This CDR3 has 14 amino acids. In nucleotides, the CDR3 is TGTGCCAGCACGATCGAGAGCAGGGGGACTGAAGCTTTCTTT. It specifies CASTIESRGTEAFF.

This clone appeared a single time. The rearrangement joins TRBV7-9 to TRBJ1-4; maybe TRBD1 (6 bases). V was clipped by 7 bases and J by 7 bases, with 10 bases between them. The CDR3 length is 12 residues. The germline CDR1 and CDR2 sequences are SEHNR and FQNEAQ (reference sequence). The CDR3, as DNA: TGTGCCAGCAACAGGGACGGTGAAAAACTGTTTTTT. It yields the protein CASNRDGEKLFF.

This clone was seen only a few times. This chain uses TRBV2 with TRBJ2-7, with 8 bases matching TRBD1. The germline CDR1 and CDR2 sequences are SNHLY and FYNNEI. This CDR3 is 14 amino acids long. With 6 bases clipped from V and 2 bases from J, the junction kept 6 bases outside the gene matches. The chain's CDR3 is CASSRDRTTYEQYF. CDR3 bases: TGTGCCAGCAGCCGGGACAGGACGACCTACGAGCAGTACTTC.

In its sample, this clone was seen many times. The chain couples TRBV7-9 to TRBJ2-1, with TRBD2 matching 10 bases. From germline, CDR1 is SEHNR and CDR2 FQNEAQ (reference sequence). Germline trimming cut 6 bases from V and 4 bases from J; bases unmatched to any gene: 3. The length of the CDR3 is 14 residues. The CDR3 coding sequence is TGTGCCAGCAGGCTAGCGGGAGTATACAATGAGCAGTTCTTC. It is translated as CASRLAGVYNEQFF.

This chain links TRBV2 with TRBJ2-5; 11 bases align to TRBD2. The trim removed 4 bases at V and 7 bases at J, leaving 8 bases unmatched. Germline V gene data show CDR1 as SNHLY and CDR2 as FYNNEI. The CDR3 is 15 amino acids. The CDR3: CASSVLAGVEGTQYF. CDR3 coding DNA: TGTGCCAGCAGTGTACTAGCGGGAGTAGAAGGGACCCAGTACTTC.

This clone was seen only a few times. The rearrangement joins TRBV29-1 to TRBJ1-1, with D unclear. Germline values: CDR1 SQVTM, CDR2 ANQGSEA. Trimming removed 5 bases from V and 8 bases from J, with 15 bases in between. The length of the CDR3 is 12 residues. CDR3 DNA: TGCAGCGTTAAGGGCAGTGCGGGGGAAGCTTTCTTT. It yields the protein CSVKGSAGEAFF. The whole variable domain, filled in from reference TRBV29-1 and TRBJ1-1, reads SAVISQKPSRDICQRGTSLTIQCQVDSQVTMMFWYRQQPGQSLTLIATANQGSEATYESGFVIDKFPISRPNLTFSTLTVSNMSPEDSSIYLCSVKGSAGEAFFGQGTRLTVV.

The V and J genes are TRBV11-2 and TRBJ2-5; 10 nucleotides line up with TRBD2. J gave up 5 bases and V 5 bases, and 11 bases lay outside the gene matches. The V gene's germline CDR1 is SGHAT and CDR2 FQNNGV. This CDR3 contains 16 residues. The CDR3 nucleotides are TGTGCCAGCAGCCCCTCAAGCGGGAGGGCCTGGGAGACCCAGTACTTC. Residues: CASSPSSGRAWETQYF.

The chain recombines TRBV6-5 with TRBJ2-2; tentatively, D is TRBD1 (5 bases). Germline V gives CDR1 MNHEY, CDR2 SVGAGI. The length of the CDR3 is 14 residues. V lost 3 bases, J lost 4 bases, and 9 bases lay in between. The CDR3 is CASSYLQVTGELFF. The CDR3 nucleotides read TGTGCCAGCAGTTATTTACAGGTCACCGGGGAGCTGTTTTTT.